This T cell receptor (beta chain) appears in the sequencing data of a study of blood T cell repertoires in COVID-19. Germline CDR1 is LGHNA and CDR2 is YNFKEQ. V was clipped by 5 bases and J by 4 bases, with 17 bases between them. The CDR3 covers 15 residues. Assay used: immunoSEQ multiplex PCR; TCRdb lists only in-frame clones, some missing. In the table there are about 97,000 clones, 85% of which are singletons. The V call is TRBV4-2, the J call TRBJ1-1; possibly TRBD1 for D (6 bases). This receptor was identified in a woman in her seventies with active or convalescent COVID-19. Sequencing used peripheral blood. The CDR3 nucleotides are TGTGCCAGCAGCGACCCCTACAGGGACGGCACTGAAGCTTTCTTT. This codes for CASSDPYRDGTEAFF.